The T cell receptor (beta chain) under discussion was sequenced for a study of cytomegalovirus exposure and HLA in healthy donors. Use of 60 Vbeta and 13 Jbeta primers characterized the PCR. Libraries were prepared by immunoSEQ multiplex PCR; TCRdb keeps only in-frame clonotypes and omits some of them. This sample yields more than 95,000 clones, of which 81% are seen a single time; around 1.8% belongs to the top ten. CDR3 length equals 15 residues. Germline CDR1 SGHNT, CDR2 YYREEE (reference sequence). V was pared by 0 bases and J by 5 bases, with 14 bases between. This rearrangement joins TRBV5-4 to TRBJ1-1; a possible D gene is TRBD1 (6 bases). Sequencing used PBMCs. The source is a man between 18 and 35 years old in good health and CMV-seronegative. CDR3 sequence: CASSLVTGGVTEAFF. In DNA, the CDR3 is TGTGCCAGCAGCTTGGTGACAGGAGGCGTGACTGAAGCTTTCTTT.